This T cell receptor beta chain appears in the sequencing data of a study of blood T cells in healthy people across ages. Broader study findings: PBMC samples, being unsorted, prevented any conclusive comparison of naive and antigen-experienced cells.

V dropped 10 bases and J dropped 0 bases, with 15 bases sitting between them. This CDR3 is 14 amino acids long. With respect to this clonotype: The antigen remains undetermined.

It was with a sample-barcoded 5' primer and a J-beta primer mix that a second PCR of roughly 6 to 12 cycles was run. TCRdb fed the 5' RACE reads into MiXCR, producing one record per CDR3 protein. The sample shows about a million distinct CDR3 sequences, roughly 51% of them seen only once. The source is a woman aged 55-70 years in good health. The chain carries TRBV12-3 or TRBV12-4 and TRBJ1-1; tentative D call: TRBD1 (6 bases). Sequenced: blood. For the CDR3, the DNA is TGTGCCACCAATGTGGACAGTCTGAACACTGAAGCTTTCTTT. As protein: CATNVDSLNTEAFF.